This is a list of T cell receptor beta chains from one sample in a study of PD-1 blockade in classical Hodgkin lymphoma. The repertoire was sequenced with immunoSEQ multiplex PCR; TCRdb's copy has only in-frame clones and lacks some. Of roughly 40,000 clones listed, 66% are singletons. The material sequenced was peripheral blood mononuclear cells (PBMCs), taken before the fourth cycle of nivolumab. The source is a human donor with classical Hodgkin lymphoma. The CDR3 runs from the conserved cysteine through the conserved F or W. The D gene is left open where the match is weak.

TRBD1	TRBJ2-7	TRBV18	CASSKGQGGSYEQYF
NA	TRBJ2-7	TRBV5-6	CASSLGAGPSEQYF
NA	TRBJ2-3	TRBV6-6	CASIGLGDTQYF
TRBD1	TRBJ2-7	TRBV30	CAWSAGTGSYEQYF
TRBD2	TRBJ2-1	TRBV7-2	CASRLAAVSYNEQFF
NA	TRBJ1-2	TRBV7-2	CASSLSSQGYGYTF
TRBD2	TRBJ2-3	TRBV4-3	CASSQGTSGGNTDTQYF
TRBD1	TRBJ1-5	TRBV15	CATSRDLRGQGARNQPQHF
NA	TRBJ1-2	TRBV6-6	CASRGSGSSTF
NA	TRBJ2-2	TRBV5-1	CASSLGGTNTGELFF
NA	TRBJ2-4	TRBV6-1	CASSEAGNRLGPKNIQYF
NA	TRBJ2-3	TRBV6-4	CASSESGSTDTQYF
NA	TRBJ1-5	TRBV2	CASSGQLPQPQHF
TRBD1	TRBJ1-1	TRBV29-1	CSVAPGQGKAEAFF
TRBD1	TRBJ1-1	TRBV5-4	CASSRTGAEAFF
NA	TRBJ2-3	TRBV19	CASSIKAESTDTQYF
NA	TRBJ2-3	TRBV19	CASSIDSSGANTDTQYF
TRBD1	TRBJ1-2	TRBV5-4	CASSSGQGGYGYTF
NA	TRBJ2-6	TRBV6-5	CASRTGLGGANVLTF
NA	TRBJ1-1	TRBV7-2	CASSLALKNTEAFF
NA	TRBJ1-1	TRBV7-9	CASSLDWAEAFF
NA	TRBJ1-5	TRBV7-2	CASSFKAGAGQPQHF
TRBD1	TRBJ1-1	TRBV4-1	CASSQDVAGGRGGEAFF
NA	TRBJ1-4	TRBV6-5	CASSYQPGIDNEKLFF
NA	TRBJ1-2	TRBV5-1	CASSLATASLYGYTF
NA	TRBJ1-1	TRBV29-1	CSVETDYTEAFF
NA	TRBJ2-5	TRBV28	CASSLVRGEETQYF
TRBD1	TRBJ2-5	TRBV5-5	CASSLRGPSWAQYF
NA	TRBJ1-3	TRBV10-2	CASQDRYSGNTIYF
TRBD1	TRBJ1-1	TRBV6-5	CASSRTGGTEAFF